This TCR beta chain was identified during a study of T cells in Graves' hyperthyroidism and ophthalmopathy. On the study more broadly: Pretreatment peripheral blood was obtained at initial diagnosis.

With respect to this clonotype: Antigen unknown.

Amplified TCR beta CDR3 regions derived from RNA transcripts. HTBI primers were employed in a first-round RT-PCR of the TCR CDR3. TCRdb redid the calling of the multiplex PCR reads with MiXCR, one entry per CDR3 protein. The data contain 500,000 or so distinct CDR3 sequences, 16% of them singletons. From germline, CDR1 is MNHNS and CDR2 SASEGT. The CDR3 contains 14 residues. The ends were cut back, 5 bases at V and 8 bases at J, with 18 bases in the middle. Regarding the study as a whole: Appearing also in blood were most of the thyroid clonotypes expanded above 0.001. Stable hyperthyroidism was separated from ophthalmopathy by a model based on 13 V-J features.

The chain employs TRBV6-1 and TRBJ1-2; D might be TRBD1 (5 bases). The specimen was blood. The source is a woman aged 30 to 39 with Graves' ophthalmopathy. The CDR3 nucleotides read TGTGCCAGCAGTTGGGGGGACTCCTCCTTGGGCTACACCTTC. Its protein is CASSWGDSSLGYTF.